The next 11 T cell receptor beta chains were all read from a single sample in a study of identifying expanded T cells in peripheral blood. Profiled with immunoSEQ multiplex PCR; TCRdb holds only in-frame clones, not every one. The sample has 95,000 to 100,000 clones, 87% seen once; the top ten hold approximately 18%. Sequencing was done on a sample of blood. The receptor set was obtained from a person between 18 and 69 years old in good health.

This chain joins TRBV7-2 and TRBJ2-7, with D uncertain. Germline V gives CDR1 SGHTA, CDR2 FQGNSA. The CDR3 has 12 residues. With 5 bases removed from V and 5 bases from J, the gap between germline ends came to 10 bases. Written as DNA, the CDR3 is TGTGCCAGCAGCCTACCAACTGACGAGCAGTACTTC. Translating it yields CASSLPTDEQYF.

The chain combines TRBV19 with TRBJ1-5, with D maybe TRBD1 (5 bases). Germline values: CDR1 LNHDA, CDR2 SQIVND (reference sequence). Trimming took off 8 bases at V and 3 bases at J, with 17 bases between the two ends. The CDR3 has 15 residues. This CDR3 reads CASGRLGGNNQPQHF. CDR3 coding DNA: TGTGCCAGTGGGCGACTTGGGGGGAACAATCAGCCCCAGCATTTT. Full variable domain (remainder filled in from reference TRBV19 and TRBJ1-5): DGGITQSPKYLFRKEGQNVTLSCEQNLNHDAMYWYRQDPGQGLRLIYYSQIVNDFQKGDIAEGYSVSREKKESFPLTVTSAQKNPTAFYLCASGRLGGNNQPQHFGDGTRLSIL.

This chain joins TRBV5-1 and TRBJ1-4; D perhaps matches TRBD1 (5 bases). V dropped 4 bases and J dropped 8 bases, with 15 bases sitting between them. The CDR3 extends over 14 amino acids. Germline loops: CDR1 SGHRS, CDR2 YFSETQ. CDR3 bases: TGCGCCAGCAGCCTGGGATCCTCAGGGGAAAAACTGTTTTTT. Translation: CASSLGSSGEKLFF.

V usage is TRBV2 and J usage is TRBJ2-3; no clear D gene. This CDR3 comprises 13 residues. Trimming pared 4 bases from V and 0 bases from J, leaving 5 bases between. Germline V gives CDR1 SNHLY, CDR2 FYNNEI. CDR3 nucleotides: TGTGCCAGCAGTGGGGCTAGCACAGATACGCAGTATTTT. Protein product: CASSGASTDTQYF. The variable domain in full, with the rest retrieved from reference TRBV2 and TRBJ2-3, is EPEVTQTPSHQVTQMGQEVILRCVPISNHLYFYWYRQILGQKVEFLVSFYNNEISEKSEIFDDQFSVERPDGSNFTLKIRSTKLEDSAMYFCASSGASTDTQYFGPGTRLTVL.

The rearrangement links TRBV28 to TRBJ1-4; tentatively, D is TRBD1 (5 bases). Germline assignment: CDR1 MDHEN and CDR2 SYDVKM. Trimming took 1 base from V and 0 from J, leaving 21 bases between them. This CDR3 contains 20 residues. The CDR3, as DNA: TGTGCCAGCAGTTTATCGCTGTTCCCGGTGGGGCCCCCAACTAATGAAAAACTGTTTTTT. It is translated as CASSLSLFPVGPPTNEKLFF.

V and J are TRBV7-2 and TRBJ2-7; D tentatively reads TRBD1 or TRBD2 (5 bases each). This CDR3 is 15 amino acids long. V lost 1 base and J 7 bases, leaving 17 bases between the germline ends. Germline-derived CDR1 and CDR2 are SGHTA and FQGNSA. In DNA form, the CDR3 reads TGTGCCAGCAGCTTAGAATCTTGGGCAGAGGGGGAGCAGTACTTC. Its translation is CASSLESWAEGEQYF.

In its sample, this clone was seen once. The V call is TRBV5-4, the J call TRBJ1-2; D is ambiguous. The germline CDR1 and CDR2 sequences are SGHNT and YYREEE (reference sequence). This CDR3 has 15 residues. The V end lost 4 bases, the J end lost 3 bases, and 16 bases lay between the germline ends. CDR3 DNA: TGTGCCAGCAGCCCATCCCCGGGATCGGACTATGGCTACACCTTC. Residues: CASSPSPGSDYGYTF.

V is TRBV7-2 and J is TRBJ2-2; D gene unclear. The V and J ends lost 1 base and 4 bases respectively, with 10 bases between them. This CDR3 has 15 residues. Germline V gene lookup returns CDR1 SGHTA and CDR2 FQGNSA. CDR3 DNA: TGTGCCAGCAGCTTAGTGGCTAAAAGCACCGGGGAGCTGTTTTTT. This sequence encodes CASSLVAKSTGELFF.

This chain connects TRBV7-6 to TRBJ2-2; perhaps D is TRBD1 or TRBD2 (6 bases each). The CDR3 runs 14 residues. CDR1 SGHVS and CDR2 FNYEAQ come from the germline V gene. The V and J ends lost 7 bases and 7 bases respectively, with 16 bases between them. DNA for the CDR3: TGTGCCAGCACCGCGAGTGGGGGGCTCGGGGAGCTGTTTTTT. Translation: CASTASGGLGELFF.

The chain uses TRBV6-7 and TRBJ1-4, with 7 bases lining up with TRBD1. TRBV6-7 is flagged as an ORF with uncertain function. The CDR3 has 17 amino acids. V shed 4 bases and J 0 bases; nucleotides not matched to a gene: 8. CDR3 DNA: TGTGCCAGCAGTTTACGGGACAGCCTCTCAACTAATGAAAAACTGTTTTTT. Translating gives CASSLRDSLSTNEKLFF.

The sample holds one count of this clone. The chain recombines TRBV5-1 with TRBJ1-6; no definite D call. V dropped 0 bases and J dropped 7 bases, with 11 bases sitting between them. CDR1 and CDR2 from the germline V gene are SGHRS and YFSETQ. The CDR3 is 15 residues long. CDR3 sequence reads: CASSLAGQENSPLHF. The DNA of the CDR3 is TGCGCCAGCAGCTTGGCCGGTCAGGAGAATTCACCCCTCCACTTT.